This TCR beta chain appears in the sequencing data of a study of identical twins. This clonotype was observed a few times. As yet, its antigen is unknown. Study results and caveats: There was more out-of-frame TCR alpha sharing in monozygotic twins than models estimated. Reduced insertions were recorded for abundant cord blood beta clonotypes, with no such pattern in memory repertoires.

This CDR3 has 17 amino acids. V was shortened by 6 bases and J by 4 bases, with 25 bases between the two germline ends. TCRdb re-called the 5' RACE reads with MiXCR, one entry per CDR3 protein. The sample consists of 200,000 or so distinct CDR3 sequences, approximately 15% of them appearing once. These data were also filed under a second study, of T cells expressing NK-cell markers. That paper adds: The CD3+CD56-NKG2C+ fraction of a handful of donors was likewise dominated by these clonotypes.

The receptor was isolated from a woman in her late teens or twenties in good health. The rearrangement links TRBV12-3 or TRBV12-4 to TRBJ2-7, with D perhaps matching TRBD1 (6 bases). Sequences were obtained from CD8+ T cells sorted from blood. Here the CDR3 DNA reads TGTGCCAGCAGGAATACAGGGTCTGGCGACCTTTGGTACGAGCAGTACTTC. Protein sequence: CASRNTGSGDLWYEQYF.